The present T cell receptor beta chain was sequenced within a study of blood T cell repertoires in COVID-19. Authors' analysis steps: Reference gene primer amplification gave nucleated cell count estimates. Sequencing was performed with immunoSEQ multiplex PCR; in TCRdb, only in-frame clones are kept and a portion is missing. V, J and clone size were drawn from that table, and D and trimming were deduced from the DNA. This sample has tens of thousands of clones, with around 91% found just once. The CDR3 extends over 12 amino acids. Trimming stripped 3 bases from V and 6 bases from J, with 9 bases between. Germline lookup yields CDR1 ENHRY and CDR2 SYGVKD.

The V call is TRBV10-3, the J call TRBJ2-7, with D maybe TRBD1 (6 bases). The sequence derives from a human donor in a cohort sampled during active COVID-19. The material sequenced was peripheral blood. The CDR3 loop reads CAISEGGAEQYF. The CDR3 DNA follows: TGTGCCATCAGTGAAGGGGGAGCCGAGCAGTACTTC.